This TCR beta chain comes out of a study of shared clonotypes between healthy human individuals (dated by TCRdb to 2020 to 2022). Looking at the study overall: The cohort included three men and a couple of women between 18 and 49 years of age. Per donor, three plates each were used for CD4 naive and CD4 memory, two for CD8 naive, and one for CD8 memory. Blood TCR repertoires of 5 or 6 healthy adults were deeply sequenced to estimate repertoire size and the extent of clonotype sharing between individuals. Different laboratories and diverse techniques were used to prepare libraries and sequence TCR repertoires, to increase sequencing depth and limit assay-specific biases. Leukapheresis yielded between about 0.8 and 9.5 billion PBMCs per donor. What the research found in general, with its limitations: Compared with non-shared clonotypes, the clonotypes found in all four sorted-subset donors had higher generation probabilities. Based on pairwise subsampling, the degree of clonotype sharing among donors was expected to be affected by sequencing depth. Incomplete sequencing was indicated by rarefaction of sorted-subset datasets, despite the large sequencing depth. Larger estimated clonotype richness was generally found for naive subsets than for memory subsets. Sampling was restricted to blood, and TCR repertoires in tissues likely differ from the TCR repertoires found in blood. The small number of donors limited the genetic and exposure-history diversity represented. When several donors were compared, the shared fraction of clonotypes was around 5% for naive CD4, 3.5% to 4% for naive CD8, 2% to 2.5% for memory CD4, and less than 0.45% for memory CD8.

The donors were healthy, HIV-negative adults with no recently reported acute infections or vaccinations. Every donor was a Caucasian adult residing in Nashville, Tennessee, USA. CD4+ T cells were enriched by magnetic negative selection; naive cells were then positively selected on CD45RA, and the negative fraction formed the memory subset. Blood was collected by leukapheresis, and PBMCs were isolated by Ficoll-Histopaque density gradient centrifugation and then cryopreserved in liquid nitrogen vapor phase. Analytical flow cytometry was used to check the purity and quantity of each magnetically sorted T cell population. From each sorted fraction, genomic DNA was isolated and quantified by UV absorbance on a Nanodrop 2000c. Clipping removes 4 bases from V and 5 bases from J, with 6 as the unmatched junction base count. CDR1 and CDR2 are read off the germline V gene as SGHRS and YFSETQ. Its CDR3 holds 14 amino acids, cysteine through phenylalanine. Just the 42-base CDR3 DNA is kept, in frame starting at base 1.

Turning to this clone: It has no known antigen specificity. The record has no base qualities; no much larger clone is one base away.

Using the deep immunoSEQ assay, TCR CDR3 regions were amplified from genomic DNA by multiplex PCR. Extracted genomic DNA from each cell subset was distributed evenly across all wells of several immunoSEQ 96-well plates, and each plate was treated as a replicate. For sorted subsets, approximately 210 ng of genomic DNA, equivalent to some 30,000 T cell genomes, went into each replicate PCR. Purified libraries were measured with a Qubit 3.0 fluorometer, size-checked on a Bioanalyzer 2100, and measured again with the KAPA Library Quantification kit. A separate single-read 150-cycle Illumina NextSeq 550 flow cell was used to sequence each immunoSEQ 96-well plate. The authors' pipeline ran thus. The immunoSEQ output contained only junctional sequences without quality scores, so filtering could not match that applied to full-length reads. To assign V/J genes and CDR3, sequences were annotated using PyIR, a Python wrapper for IgBLAST v1.9, with IMGT germline references. Reads were removed for weak V/J assignments (E-value above 1e-6), missing CDR3, stop codons, out-of-frame junctions, or ambiguous translated residues. A V3J clonotype was defined by an identical inferred V gene, J gene, and CDR3 amino acid sequence. Percentage overlap between repertoires was computed as shared unique clonotypes divided by the size of the smaller repertoire. Three approaches were used to assess repertoire richness: RTK rarefaction, the Chao1 estimator, and Recon v2.1 estimates of unobserved clonotypes. OLGA was used to compute generation probabilities for all TCRbeta clonotypes that the gDNA method yielded from a handful of donors. Here the immuneACCESS table is served through TCRdb, limited to in-frame sequences with V and J called. Missing clones are a known gap in these copies; in checked studies unresolved V genes cover under half, and the rest lacks a known reason. That table is the source of V, J and clone size, and D and trimming were worked out from the DNA. This sample comprises roughly 2.4 million clones, around 95% of them detected only once. The ten top clones hold less than 0.15% of the sample.

The chain is encoded by TRBV5-1 joined to TRBJ2-3; 8 central nucleotides agree with TRBD1. Sequenced sample: naive CD4+ T cells sorted from blood. The cell subset or site label, read with the paper, signifies: CD45RA+ positively selected. The TCR was taken from a man aged 18 to 30 in good health. The DNA is as follows: TGCGCCAGCAGCGGAGGACAGGGTAAAGATACGCAGTATTTT. Its amino acids are CASSGGQGKDTQYF.